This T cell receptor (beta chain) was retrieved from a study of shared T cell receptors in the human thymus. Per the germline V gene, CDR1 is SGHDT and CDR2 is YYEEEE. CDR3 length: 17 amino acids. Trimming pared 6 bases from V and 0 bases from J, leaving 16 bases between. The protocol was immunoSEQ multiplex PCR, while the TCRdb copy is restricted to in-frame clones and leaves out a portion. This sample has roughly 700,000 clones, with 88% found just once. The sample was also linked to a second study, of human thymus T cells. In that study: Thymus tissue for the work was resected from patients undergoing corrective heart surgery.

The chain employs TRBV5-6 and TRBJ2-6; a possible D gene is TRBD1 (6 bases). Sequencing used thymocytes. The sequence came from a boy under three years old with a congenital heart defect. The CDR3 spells CASNAFRGPSGANVLTF. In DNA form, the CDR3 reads TGTGCCAGCAACGCGTTCAGGGGTCCCTCTGGGGCCAACGTCCTGACTTTC.